The 30 T cell receptor beta chains in this list originate from one sample, sequenced in a study of CD8+CD57+ T cells in acquired aplastic anemia (dated by TCRdb to the late 2010s). Expansion of CD8+CD57+ cells had been shown by flow cytometry in the patients chosen for sequencing. Data came from an Illumina HiSeq 2000. Genomic DNA was used as template for profiling of TCR beta VDJ combinations and CDR3 sequences. Starting from the raw public reads, TCRdb applied fastp trimming at Q25, assembled clones with MiXCR and retained in-frame beta chains. Each entry merges the rows of one CDR3 protein and shows their most common DNA and genes. The sample profile shows around 160,000 distinct CDR3 sequences; roughly 48% of them were found once. The top ten clonotypes cover roughly 2.8% of the sample. Sequenced input: sorted CD4+, CD8+, or CD8+CD57+ T cells (not recorded which) from PBMCs. Source of these receptors: a human donor with aplastic anemia.

Regarding this clonotype: One end of the junction does not line up with germline, which may come from a read error. CDR3 coding DNA: TGTGCCGGTAACGCGGGCAGAGGAGGCATGAACACTGGAGCTTTCTTT. Translating it yields CAGNAGRGGMNTGAFF. V and J are TRBV19 and TRBJ1-1; D gene uncertain. The germline V gene has CDR1 LNHDA and CDR2 SQIVND (reference sequence). The CDR3 covers 16 residues. The complete variable domain, with remaining parts taken from reference TRBV19 and TRBJ1-1, reads DGGITQSPKYLFRKEGQNVTLSCEQNLNHDAMYWYRQDPGQGLRLIYYSQIVNDFQKGDIAEGYSVSREKKESFPLTVTSAQKNPTAFYLCAGNAGRGGMNTGAFFGQGTRLTVV.

This chain joins TRBV7-4 and TRBJ2-7; D perhaps matches TRBD2 (5 bases). Germline-derived CDR1 and CDR2 are SGHVT and SQSDAQ. Trimming removed 4 bases at V and 7 bases at J, with 11 bases between. The CDR3 spans 12 residues. The CDR3: CASSSETGEQYF. The CDR3, as DNA: TGTGCCAGCAGCTCCGAGACGGGGGAGCAGTACTTC. Full variable domain (missing parts from reference TRBV7-4 and TRBJ2-7): GAGVSQSPRYKVAKRGRDVALRCDSISGHVTLYWYRQTLGQGSEVLTYSQSDAQRDKSGRPSGRFSAERPERSVSTLKIQRTEQGDSAVYLCASSSETGEQYFGPGTRLTVT.

The chain employs TRBV24-1 and TRBJ2-6; 7 bases match TRBD2. The CDR3 runs 16 residues. CDR1 is KGHDR, CDR2 SFDVKD, per germline. V dropped 5 bases and J dropped 0; count of bases not matched to a gene: 3. CDR3 nucleotide sequence: TGTGCCACCAGTGGGGACTATAACTCTGGGGCCAACGTCCTGACTTTC. It codes for CATSGDYNSGANVLTF.

CDR3 loop: CSAHHREPNEQFF. For the CDR3, the DNA is TGCAGCGCCCACCACAGGGAACCCAATGAGCAGTTCTTC. The chain joins TRBV29-1 to TRBJ2-1; tentatively, D is TRBD1 (6 bases). The ends were cut back, 7 bases at V and 6 bases at J, with 16 bases in the middle. CDR3 length equals 13 residues. Germline values: CDR1 SQVTM, CDR2 ANQGSEA.

This clonotype was counted at least ten times. The chain couples TRBV7-2 to TRBJ2-7; 9 bases agree with TRBD1. The CDR3 runs to 15 residues. Losses at the gene ends were 5 bases for V and 3 bases for J; bases not matched to a gene: 8. In germline, CDR1 is SGHTA, CDR2 FQGNSA. The CDR3 DNA follows: TGTGCCAGCAGCCCGGACAGGGGAATTAGCTACGAGCAGTACTTC. Translation gives CASSPDRGISYEQYF.

Many counts were recorded for this clonotype. The gene calls are TRBV6-5 and TRBJ1-1; D uncertain. Germline V lookup: CDR1 MNHEY, CDR2 SVGAGI. The V gene lost 11 bases and the J gene lost 1 base, with 17 bases spanning the gap. CDR3 length: 14 amino acids. The DNA of the CDR3 is TGTGCCGCGACGTCTTCCCCACCGAACACTGAAGCTTTCTTT. Its translation: CAATSSPPNTEAFF.

This clonotype was detected ten times or more. The rearrangement uses TRBV10-2 and TRBJ2-7; possible D gene TRBD1, 6 bases. Germline lookup yields CDR1 WSHSY and CDR2 SAAADI. CDR3 length: 13 amino acids. The V end was cut by 0 bases, the J end by 7 bases, with 10 bases between. The CDR3 sequence is CASSESTGWEQYF. CDR3 bases: TGCGCCAGCAGTGAGTCGACAGGATGGGAGCAGTACTTC.

J is TRBJ1-6 and V is TRBV25-1; tentative D call: TRBD1 (5 bases). Germline CDR1 MGHDK, CDR2 SYGVNS. V was pared by 3 bases and J by 6 bases, with 9 bases between. The CDR3 is 14 residues long. The CDR3 loop reads CASSEGLSNSPLHF. CDR3 DNA: TGTGCCAGCAGTGAGGGACTCAGTAATTCACCCCTCCACTTT. The full variable domain, rest sourced from reference TRBV25-1 and TRBJ1-6, is EADIYQTPRYLVIGTGKKITLECSQTMGHDKMYWYQQDPGMELHLIHYSYGVNSTEKGDLSSESTVSRIRTEHFPLTLESARPSHTSQYLCASSEGLSNSPLHFGNGTRLTVT.

This chain's CDR3 is CASSQTGGSGNTIYF. Written as DNA, the CDR3 is TGTGCCAGCAGTCAGACAGGGGGCTCTGGAAACACCATATATTTT. The chain employs TRBV12-3 or TRBV12-4 and TRBJ1-3, with 9 nucleotides matching TRBD1. Losses at the gene ends were 5 bases for V and 0 bases for J; bases not matched to a gene: 2. The CDR3 loop spans 15 amino acids.

This clonotype was found many times. The gene calls are TRBV5-1 and TRBJ2-7; 7 bases line up with TRBD1. The trim removed 4 bases at V and 5 bases at J, leaving 9 bases unmatched. Germline V CDR1 and CDR2: SGHRS, YFSETQ. The CDR3 is 14 residues long. The CDR3 region is CASSDRQGAHEQYF. CDR3 coding DNA: TGCGCCAGCAGCGACCGACAGGGTGCCCACGAGCAGTACTTC.

This chain connects TRBV7-2 to TRBJ2-1; a weak D match, TRBD2 (6 bases). The CDR3 covers 13 residues. Per germline, CDR1 SGHTA and CDR2 FQGNSA. Trimming stripped 5 bases from V and 4 bases from J, with 9 bases between. The CDR3 loop reads CASSRETYNEQFF. DNA for the CDR3: TGTGCCAGCAGCCGGGAGACATACAATGAGCAGTTCTTC.

The genes are TRBV19 and TRBJ1-3; 7 positions agree with TRBD1. CDR1 is LNHDA, CDR2 SQIVND, per germline (reference sequence). The V segment lost 6 bases and the J segment 1 base; nucleotides outside the gene matches: 6. The CDR3 loop spans 15 amino acids. This CDR3 is CASRKDRVSGNTIYF. The CDR3 DNA follows: TGTGCCAGTAGGAAAGACAGGGTTTCTGGAAACACCATATATTTT.

Notes on this clonotype: Sequence at one end of the junction differs from germline and may be a read error. This chain links TRBV6-6 with TRBJ2-2, with 10 nucleotides matching TRBD2. This CDR3 spans 15 amino acids. CDR1 and CDR2 (germline): MNHNY, SVGAGI (reference sequence). The CDR3 reads CASTWSGRAPGELLF. The CDR3 DNA reads as TGTGCCAGCACTTGGAGCGGGAGGGCCCCCGGGGAGCTGCTTTTT.

This sequence joins TRBV2 and TRBJ1-6; D call uncertain. V was trimmed by 1 base and J by 10 bases, leaving 14 bases between them. The CDR3 spans 15 residues. The germline V gene encodes CDR1 SNHLY and CDR2 FYNNEI. This CDR3 reads CASSEGLKGQSPLHF. CDR3 DNA: TGTGCCAGCAGTGAAGGTTTGAAGGGTCAGTCACCCCTCCACTTT.

This rearrangement joins TRBV24-1 to TRBJ2-5; 8 bases are a match to TRBD2. The CDR3 has 15 amino acids. Unmatched junction bases numbered 7, after V lost 6 bases and J lost 2 bases. The V gene's germline CDR1 is KGHDR and CDR2 SFDVKD. CDR3 in amino acids: CATSFLLADQETQYF. CDR3 in DNA: TGTGCCACCAGTTTTCTACTAGCGGATCAAGAGACCCAGTACTTC.

This clonotype has at least ten counts. The chain joins TRBV2 to TRBJ1-2; D is unclear. The CDR3 sequence is 14 residues long. V lost 6 bases to trimming and J lost 1 base, with 12 bases between them. Per the germline V gene, CDR1 is SNHLY and CDR2 is FYNNEI. Written as DNA, the CDR3 is TGTGCCAGCAGCTTGGATTTATATAACTATGGCTACACCTTC. This codes for CASSLDLYNYGYTF.

The chain is built from TRBV2 and TRBJ1-2; 9 positions match TRBD1. CDR1 is SNHLY and CDR2 is FYNNEI in the germline V gene. Trimming cost V 2 bases and J 6 bases; bases outside gene matches: 7. This CDR3 contains 15 residues. The CDR3 DNA follows: TGTGCCAGCAGTGAACAGACAGGGGGTTTACATGGCTACACCTTC. It encodes CASSEQTGGLHGYTF.

This clonotype has ten or more counts. The V gene is TRBV19, the J gene TRBJ1-4; D uncertain. Between the trimmed V and J ends, which lost 5 bases and 7 bases, there was a span of 11 bases. Per the germline V gene, CDR1 is LNHDA and CDR2 is SQIVND (reference sequence). CDR3 length equals 13 residues. CDR3 nucleotides: TGTGCCAGTAGTGTGGGATTACGTGAAAAACTGTTTTTT. It codes for CASSVGLREKLFF.

This chain links TRBV7-2 with TRBJ2-7, with 7 bases aligning to TRBD2. Germline V gene lookup returns CDR1 SGHTA and CDR2 FQGNSA. V gave up 3 bases and J gave up 3 bases; unmatched junction bases: 5. This CDR3 is 14 amino acids long. The CDR3 is CASSFGGGGYEQYF. As DNA, the CDR3 is TGTGCCAGCAGCTTCGGCGGCGGGGGCTACGAGCAGTACTTC.

As concerns this clonotype: At one of its ends the junction is not consistent with the germline gene, which may arise from a read error. V usage is TRBV10-3 and J usage is TRBJ2-3, with 7 nucleotides matching TRBD2. CDR3 length: 16 amino acids. Germline assignment: CDR1 ENHRY and CDR2 SYGVKD. The CDR3 nucleotides read TGTGCCAGCAGTGCCCGGGACTATACTTTCACAGATACGCAGTATTTT. Translation: CASSARDYTFTDTQYF.

The chain recombines TRBV10-3 with TRBJ2-7, with D perhaps matching TRBD1 (5 bases). The germline gives CDR1 ENHRY, CDR2 SYGVKD. V dropped 6 bases and J dropped 6 bases, with 15 bases sitting between them. The CDR3 sequence is 13 residues long. The CDR3 DNA reads TGTGCCATCAGGGACATACAGGTTGTCGAGCAGTACTTC. Its protein product is CAIRDIQVVEQYF.

As concerns this clonotype: A read error may explain this, as a much larger clone is one base away. The chain uses TRBV12-3 or TRBV12-4 and TRBJ2-5; D gene ambiguous. The CDR3 has 12 amino acids. CDR3 in DNA: TGTGCCAGCAGACCCTTTACAGAGGCCCAGTACTTC. Translation gives CASRPFTEAQYF.

This clonotype was counted ten times or more. The chain employs TRBV6-5 and TRBJ2-7, with 11 positions matching TRBD1. CDR1 is MNHEY, CDR2 SVGAGI, per germline. V trimming: 6 bases; J trimming: 5 bases; junction bases outside the gene matches: 12. The CDR3 has 16 residues. CDR3 protein: CASRGDRTGGVNEQYF. CDR3 DNA: TGTGCCAGCAGGGGGGATCGGACAGGGGGCGTCAACGAGCAGTACTTC.

Ten or more counts support this clonotype. This chain uses TRBV6-4 with TRBJ1-5; the D is unclear. The germline V and J ends were trimmed by 6 bases and 3 bases, with 18 bases remaining between them. This CDR3 has 16 amino acids. Germline CDR1 MRHNA, CDR2 SNTAGT. This CDR3 reads CASRHQRPDSNQPQHF. CDR3 nucleotide sequence: TGTGCCAGCAGACACCAGAGACCGGACTCCAATCAGCCCCAGCATTTT.

The chain uses TRBV10-3 and TRBJ2-7, with TRBD2 identical over 11 bases. The CDR3 loop spans 17 amino acids. The germline V gene has CDR1 ENHRY and CDR2 SYGVKD. The J segment lost 1 base and the V segment lost 7 bases, leaving 12 bases of the junction unmatched. CDR3 region: CAIKRDGLAGRSYEQYF. The CDR3 DNA reads TGTGCCATCAAGAGGGACGGACTAGCGGGCCGTTCCTACGAGCAGTACTTC.

The chain combines TRBV7-3 with TRBJ1-2; 12 positions agree with TRBD1. V lost 5 bases, J lost 3 bases, and 4 bases stayed unmatched. Germline V gene lookup returns CDR1 SGHTA and CDR2 FQGTGA. This CDR3 has 15 residues. The CDR3 spells CASSPGQGADYGYTF. The CDR3, as DNA: TGTGCCAGCAGCCCGGGACAGGGGGCGGACTATGGCTACACCTTC.

The chain is built from TRBV20-1 and TRBJ2-3; D is uncertain. With 3 bases removed from V and 4 bases from J, the gap between germline ends came to 11 bases. Germline V CDR1 and CDR2: DFQATT, SNEGSKA (reference sequence). This CDR3 comprises 13 residues. The CDR3 region is CSARKGFADTQYF. The CDR3 region has the DNA TGCAGTGCTAGGAAGGGTTTCGCAGATACGCAGTATTTT.

The chain couples TRBV24-1 to TRBJ1-1, with unresolved D. Germline loops: CDR1 KGHDR, CDR2 SFDVKD. Trimming took 10 bases from V and 0 from J, leaving 8 bases between them. This CDR3 spans 12 amino acids. The CDR3, as DNA: TGTGCCACAGGGTGTATGAACACTGAAGCTTTCTTT. Protein sequence: CATGCMNTEAFF.

The chain combines TRBV10-3 with TRBJ1-1; no reliable D call. This CDR3 has 16 amino acids. V was trimmed by 3 bases and J by 0 bases, leaving 14 bases between them. Germline assignment: CDR1 ENHRY and CDR2 SYGVKD. This CDR3 reads CAISDGRNTMNTEAFF. The CDR3 DNA reads TGTGCCATCAGTGATGGGCGGAACACCATGAACACTGAAGCTTTCTTT.

J is TRBJ2-2 and V is TRBV29-1; TRBD1 agrees at 8 bases. Germline CDR1 SQVTM, CDR2 ANQGSEA. The trim removed 5 bases at V and 7 bases at J, leaving 6 bases unmatched. The CDR3 is made up of 13 amino acids. CDR3 DNA: TGCAGCGTTTTTACCGGGACAGGCGGGGAGCTGTTTTTT. Its protein is CSVFTGTGGELFF.